A selection of T cell receptor beta chains follows, all from one sample in a study of blood T cell repertoires in COVID-19. Generated by immunoSEQ multiplex PCR, the TCRdb table keeps only in-frame clones and is missing some. The table has about 190,000 clones, around nine tenths seen once. Sequenced: peripheral blood. The receptors here all came from a man aged 18 to 30 with active or convalescent COVID-19. Each CDR3 is given with its conserved first and last residue. D genes are given only for firm matches.

v_gene	len	d_gene	CDR3aa
TRBV30	14	TRBD1	CAFQTGLSGNTIYF
TRBV3-1/TRBV3-2	13	NA	CASSQATDSQKYF
TRBV18	15	TRBD1	CASSPRDSRSSRYTF
TRBV18	14	TRBD2	CASSTSGGADEQYF
TRBV18	14	TRBD1	CASSPGQLNSPLHF
TRBV5-1	15	NA	CASSLVAGNNSPLHF
TRBV6-5	15	NA	CASSYSQASNQPQHF
TRBV9	14	TRBD1	CASSEGQAPRLAFF
TRBV5-1	14	TRBD1	CASSLGTADTEAFF
TRBV27	14	TRBD1	CASSLGQGGNEQFF
TRBV3-1/TRBV3-2	16	TRBD2	CASSQRAGATYNEQFF
TRBV27	14	TRBD1	CASSSNRGLTPQHF
TRBV24-1	13	NA	CATRRLEGETQYF
TRBV11-2	15	NA	CASSPGPGQYNEQFF
TRBV9	16	TRBD2	CASSRSGRALAGELFF
TRBV24-1	16	NA	CATSDALTDSTGELFF
TRBV7-9	13	TRBD1	CASSLGTDYGYTF
TRBV19	15	TRBD1	CASSISGQGGEKLFF
TRBV2	12	NA	CASSYSNQPQHF
TRBV23-1	17	TRBD1	CASTKKPLGQGSTEAFF
TRBV29-1	11	TRBD2	CSVESGGEQYF
TRBV10-1	17	NA	CASSDRQEGLENTEAFF
TRBV6-6	14	TRBD1	CASSTGTDNEKLFF
TRBV2	14	TRBD1	CASSVGQDLGGYTF
TRBV27	14	NA	CASSRQVDTSPLHF
TRBV27	15	TRBD2	CASSRGGTPYNEQFF
TRBV30	15	NA	CAWSVDGGSGETQYF
TRBV7-8	15	TRBD2	CASSPSGGNTGELFF
TRBV2	12	NA	CASRTDTYEQYF
TRBV5-1	16	TRBD2	CASSLAFGEGTYEQYF
TRBV19	14	NA	CASSMNRGNQPQHF
TRBV27	14	NA	CASSLIHRYNEQFF
TRBV10-1	15	NA	CARINQGSYENEQYF
TRBV7-9	16	NA	CASSPWQGISTDTQYF
TRBV4-1	16	TRBD1	CASSPWEGGLTSPLHF
TRBV5-1	16	TRBD2	CASSLVASGSTDTQYF
TRBV6-5	15	NA	CASSPKTSSYNEQFF
TRBV29-1	14	TRBD1	CSVSGQGGLYEQFF
TRBV15	12	NA	CATSDRTYGYTF
TRBV6-1	14	TRBD1	CASSDAQGAYEQYF
TRBV5-6	17	NA	CASSLGIGGLQANVLTF
TRBV5-1	15	NA	CASSLAQGREETQYF
TRBV6-1	14	TRBD1	CASSEGGTAYEQYF
TRBV27	13	TRBD2	CASRTSGRETQYF
TRBV3-1/TRBV3-2	16	NA	CASSLTAAGNPAEAFF